The rows below give T cell receptor beta chains drawn from one sample of a study of control samples from healthy donors and cancer patients. Only in-frame clones appear in the TCRdb table, and some are missing; sequencing was by immunoSEQ multiplex PCR. The sample gives some 100,000 clones, 86% of which show up once; about 1.3% is in the top ten. The sample was blood. All receptors come from a woman in her forties or fifties in good health. CDR3s include the opening cysteine and the closing phenylalanine or tryptophan. D genes are given only for firm matches. Size tells how often a clone was seen (once, few, many) or the class of an expanded clone, and some rows leave it out.

j_call	d_call	clone_size	v_call	cdr3_aa	cdr3_nt
TRBJ2-6	TRBD1	few	TRBV7-9	CASSLGQVYSGANVLTF	TGTGCCAGCAGCCTGGGACAGGTGTACTCTGGGGCCAACGTCCTGACTTTC
TRBJ2-7	TRBD1	many	TRBV7-9	CASSSRDRGRISYEQYF	TGTGCCAGCAGCTCCCGGGACAGGGGACGAATTTCCTACGAGCAGTACTTC
TRBJ2-2	TRBD1	-	TRBV28	CASSRTDRGGTGELFF	TGTGCCAGCAGTCGTACGGACAGGGGCGGCACCGGGGAGCTGTTTTTT
TRBJ2-7	-	few	TRBV4-3	CASSQNYPSSYEQYF	TGCGCCAGCAGCCAAAATTATCCGAGCTCCTACGAGCAGTACTTC
TRBJ1-6	-	-	TRBV5-5	CASSFVPGRGNSPLHF	TGTGCCAGCTCCTTTGTTCCTGGAAGAGGGAACTCACCCCTCCACTTT
TRBJ1-6	-	-	TRBV18	CASSPQRGLYNSPLHF	TGTGCCAGCTCACCCCAGAGGGGTCTCTATAATTCACCCCTCCACTTT
TRBJ2-5	TRBD1	-	TRBV7-2	CASSADRGETQYF	TGTGCCAGCAGCGCCGACAGGGGGGAGACCCAGTACTTC
TRBJ2-7	TRBD2	once	TRBV27	CASSLWTSGGAYEQYF	TGTGCCAGCAGTTTGTGGACTAGCGGGGGAGCCTACGAGCAGTACTTC
TRBJ1-3	-	-	TRBV11-1	CASSPPGNTIYF	TGTGCCAGCAGCCCCCCTGGAAACACCATATATTTT
TRBJ2-3	-	few	TRBV6-5	CASLEGSRGTDTQYF	TGTGCCAGCCTCGAGGGGTCCAGGGGCACAGATACGCAGTATTTT
TRBJ2-3	-	-	TRBV7-8	CASTQPQGWLAALTGTDTQYF	TGTGCCAGCACTCAACCCCAGGGTTGGCTGGCCGCGCTCACTGGCACAGATACGCAGTATTTT
TRBJ2-1	TRBD2	-	TRBV29-1	CSVTGLAAYNEQFF	TGCAGCGTTACGGGACTAGCGGCCTACAATGAGCAGTTCTTC
TRBJ2-1	TRBD2	-	TRBV7-6	CASSFLLAGVGNEQFF	TGTGCCAGCAGCTTCCTACTAGCGGGAGTGGGGAATGAGCAGTTCTTC
TRBJ2-5	-	-	TRBV7-2	CASSLTPQETQYF	TGTGCCAGCAGCTTAACACCGCAAGAGACCCAGTACTTC
TRBJ2-7	-	-	TRBV5-4	CASSLGARGQTYEQYF	TGTGCCAGCAGCTTGGGGGCTAGAGGACAGACCTACGAGCAGTACTTC
TRBJ2-7	-	-	TRBV14	CASSQLELRYEQYF	TGTGCCAGCAGCCAATTGGAGTTAAGGTACGAGCAGTACTTC
TRBJ2-5	-	-	TRBV6-6	CASSQGGETQYF	TGTGCCAGCAGCCAGGGAGGAGAGACCCAGTACTTC
TRBJ1-1	-	-	TRBV11-2	CASSSQEGSEAFF	TGTGCCAGCAGCTCACAAGAGGGGTCTGAAGCTTTCTTT
TRBJ2-7	-	few	TRBV29-1	CSVLPTGNHEQYF	TGCAGCGTTCTCCCGACAGGAAACCACGAGCAGTACTTC
TRBJ2-1	TRBD2	-	TRBV7-2	CASSLEDLAGGYNEQFF	TGTGCCAGCAGCTTAGAAGATCTAGCGGGGGGGTACAATGAGCAGTTCTTC
TRBJ2-1	-	few	TRBV7-2	CASSLGSWYEQFF	TGTGCCAGCAGCTTAGGGTCCTGGTATGAGCAGTTCTTC
TRBJ1-2	-	-	TRBV9	CASSPTIGGANYGYTF	TGTGCCAGCAGCCCTACTATAGGGGGGGCCAACTATGGCTACACCTTC